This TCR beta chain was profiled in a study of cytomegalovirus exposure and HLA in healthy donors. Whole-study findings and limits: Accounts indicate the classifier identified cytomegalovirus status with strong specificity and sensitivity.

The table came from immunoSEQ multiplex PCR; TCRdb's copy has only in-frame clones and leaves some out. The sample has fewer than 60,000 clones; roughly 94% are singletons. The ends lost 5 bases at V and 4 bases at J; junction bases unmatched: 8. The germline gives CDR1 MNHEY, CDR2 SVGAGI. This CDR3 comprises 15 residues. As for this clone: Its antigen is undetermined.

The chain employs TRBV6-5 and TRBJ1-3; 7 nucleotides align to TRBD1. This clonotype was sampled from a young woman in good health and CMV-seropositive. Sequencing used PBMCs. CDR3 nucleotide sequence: TGTGCCAGCAGTCTGACAGGGTTAGGGGGAAACACCATATATTTT. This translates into CASSLTGLGGNTIYF.